This TCR beta chain was sequenced during a study of blood T cell repertoires in COVID-19. This clone occurred once. TCRdb's table, derived via immunoSEQ multiplex PCR, lists solely in-frame clones and lacks some. The repertoire holds some 81,000 clones, with roughly 95% as singletons. Germline assignment: CDR1 SGDLS and CDR2 YYNGEE. The length of the CDR3 is 11 residues. Trimming cost V 4 bases and J 6 bases, with 7 bases left between them. Sequencing was carried out using peripheral blood. This chain connects TRBV9 to TRBJ1-1; no reliable D call. The source is a human donor with active COVID-19. The donor label of this sample is uncertain. The CDR3: CASSREAEAFF. CDR3 in DNA: TGTGCCAGCAGCAGAGAGGCTGAAGCTTTCTTT.